The clone carrying this T cell receptor (beta chain) has a handful of counts. No antigen is known for it. Purities over 98% were achieved in all sorted populations. CDR1 SQVTM and CDR2 ANQGSEA come from the germline V gene. The CDR3 contains 14 residues. J gave up 8 bases and V 4 bases, and 12 bases lay outside the gene matches. These data are taken from a study of beta chain features in type 1 diabetes. Study outcomes and limitations: The influence of HLA type on TCRB rearrangement stayed undetermined. The study found fewer insertions and more deletions at VDJ junctions in type 1 diabetes patients. All four CD4+ subsets from Type 1 diabetes patients carried moderately but significantly shorter TCRB CDR3s.

The study reverse transcribed the entire isolated RNA, so it sequenced expressed TCRB transcripts. Data came from immunoSEQ multiplex PCR; TCRdb stores just in-frame clones and leaves some out. The profile covers under 350,000 clones, with roughly 8% appearing a single time and about 0.93% taken by the ten largest. The specimen sequenced was central memory CD4+ T cells from blood. This rearrangement joins TRBV29-1 to TRBJ1-2, with TRBD1 matching over 8 bases. The receptor's source is a young woman in good health. The CDR3 region has the DNA TGCAGCGTTGCCGGGACAGGCCTTCCAGGGGGCTACACCTTC. Protein product: CSVAGTGLPGGYTF.